The rows below give T cell receptor beta chains drawn from one sample of a study of blood T cell repertoires in COVID-19. The protocol was immunoSEQ multiplex PCR, while the TCRdb copy is restricted to in-frame clones and leaves out a portion. Found here are 150,000 to 200,000 clones, around 92% of them singletons; the top ten hold around 2.9%. Sequenced sample: peripheral blood. The receptor set was obtained from a man aged 60 to 75 with acute or convalescent COVID-19. The CDR3 runs from the conserved cysteine through the conserved F or W. D genes are given only for firm matches. Size tells how often a clone was seen (once, few, many) or the class of an expanded clone, and some rows leave it out.

TRBV5-1	TRBD1	once	17	TRBJ1-5	TGCGCCAGCACCTCTGACAGGGGGACCTATAGCAATCAGCCCCAGCATTTT	CASTSDRGTYSNQPQHF
TRBV7-2	TRBD1	few	15	TRBJ2-7	TGTGCCAGCAGCCTTGCGGGACAGGGGGCGAGTGAGCAGTACTTC	CASSLAGQGASEQYF
TRBV2	NA	NA	15	TRBJ1-2	TGTGCCAGCAGTGAAACTAGGACAGTTAACTATGGCTACACCTTC	CASSETRTVNYGYTF
TRBV18	TRBD1	NA	15	TRBJ1-3	TGTGCCAGCTCGGGACAGGCCCACTCTGGAAACACCATATATTTT	CASSGQAHSGNTIYF
TRBV6-2/TRBV6-3	NA	NA	15	TRBJ1-5	TGTGCCAGCAGTTACAATCAGGGGCTGGGGCAGCCCCAGCATTTT	CASSYNQGLGQPQHF
TRBV27	NA	NA	14	TRBJ2-7	TGTGCCAGCAGTATCGCAGGGGTGTCCTACGAGCAGTACTTC	CASSIAGVSYEQYF
TRBV2	NA	NA	18	TRBJ2-2	TGTGCCAGCAGTGAGTCCCGGCCGGGCACCGGGGACACCGGGGAGCTGTTTTTT	CASSESRPGTGDTGELFF
TRBV2	NA	NA	15	TRBJ1-5	TGTGCCAGCAGTCCTTTTCGAGGCGGCAATCAGCCCCAGCATTTT	CASSPFRGGNQPQHF
TRBV30	NA	NA	14	TRBJ1-6	TGTGCCTGGAGTGGGGGACCCGGGAGAACACCCCTCCACTTT	CAWSGGPGRTPLHF
TRBV6-6	NA	NA	15	TRBJ1-5	TGTGCCAGCAGCTTACAGGGTGTCAGCAATCAGCCCCAGCATTTT	CASSLQGVSNQPQHF
TRBV6-1	NA	NA	15	TRBJ2-4	TGTGCCAGCAGTGAACAAGCAACAGGGTTATACATTCAGTACTTC	CASSEQATGLYIQYF
TRBV7-2	NA	NA	15	TRBJ2-3	TGTGCCAGCAGCTCCACCGAGCGGAGGACAGATACGCAGTATTTT	CASSSTERRTDTQYF
TRBV6-2/TRBV6-3	NA	NA	14	TRBJ1-5	TGTGCCAGCAGTTACTCAATTGCCCCCAGGCCCCAGCATTTT	CASSYSIAPRPQHF
TRBV5-1	TRBD1	NA	13	TRBJ1-1	TGCGCCAGCAGCGAGACAGGGGCCGCTGAAGCTTTCTTT	CASSETGAAEAFF
TRBV5-5	TRBD1	once	15	TRBJ1-5	TGTGCCAGCAGCTTGGGGACAGGGTTGGGTCAGCCCCAGCATTTT	CASSLGTGLGQPQHF
TRBV7-6	NA	NA	16	TRBJ1-1	TGTGCCAGCAGCTTAGTTGGAGAAACGAGGGGGACTGAAGCTTTCTTT	CASSLVGETRGTEAFF
TRBV15	NA	NA	14	TRBJ1-1	TGTGCCACCAGCAGAGTTGCTGCGGGCACTGAAGCTTTCTTT	CATSRVAAGTEAFF
TRBV10-2	TRBD1	NA	15	TRBJ1-2	TGCGCCAGCAAAGAAACGACAGGGGAATCCTATGGCTACACCTTC	CASKETTGESYGYTF
TRBV5-1	NA	NA	16	TRBJ2-7	TGCGCCAGCAGCCTCACGCAGGGCCCGGCAGGGGCCGAGCAGTACTTC	CASSLTQGPAGAEQYF